This T cell receptor (beta chain) was sequenced for a study of T cell changes during pregnancy in multiple sclerosis. Measured with immunoSEQ multiplex PCR; TCRdb has only the in-frame clones, and not every one. There are tens of thousands of clones in the sample; 90% occur only once, and 0.3% to 0.4% lies in the top ten. Only one count was recorded for this clone. CDR3 length: 15 amino acids. Germline V gene data show CDR1 as SGHDT and CDR2 as YYEEEE. V dropped 0 bases and J dropped 4 bases, with 13 bases sitting between them. Sequenced material: CD4+ T cells from peripheral blood mononuclear cells, taken in the second trimester of pregnancy. The TCR originated in a female donor with multiple sclerosis, enrolled in a pregnancy study. V and J are TRBV5-6 and TRBJ1-2; D uncertain. As DNA, the CDR3 is TGTGCCAGCAGCTTGGTTTTCCTCGGCGGCTATGGCTACACCTTC. Its protein is CASSLVFLGGYGYTF.